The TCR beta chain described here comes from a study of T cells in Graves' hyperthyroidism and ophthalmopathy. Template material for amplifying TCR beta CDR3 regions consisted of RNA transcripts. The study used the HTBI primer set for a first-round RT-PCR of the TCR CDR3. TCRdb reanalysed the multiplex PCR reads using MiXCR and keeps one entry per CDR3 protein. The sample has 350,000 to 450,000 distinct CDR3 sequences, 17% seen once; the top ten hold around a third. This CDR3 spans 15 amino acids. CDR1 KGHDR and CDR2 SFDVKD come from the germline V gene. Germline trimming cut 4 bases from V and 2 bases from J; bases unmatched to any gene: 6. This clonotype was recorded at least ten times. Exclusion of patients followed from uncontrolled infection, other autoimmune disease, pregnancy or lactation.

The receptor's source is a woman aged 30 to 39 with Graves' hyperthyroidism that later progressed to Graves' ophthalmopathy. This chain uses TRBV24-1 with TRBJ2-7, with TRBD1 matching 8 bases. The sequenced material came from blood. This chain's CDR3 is CATSESDRDTYEQYF. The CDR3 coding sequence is TGTGCCACCAGTGAATCGGACAGGGATACCTACGAGCAGTACTTC.